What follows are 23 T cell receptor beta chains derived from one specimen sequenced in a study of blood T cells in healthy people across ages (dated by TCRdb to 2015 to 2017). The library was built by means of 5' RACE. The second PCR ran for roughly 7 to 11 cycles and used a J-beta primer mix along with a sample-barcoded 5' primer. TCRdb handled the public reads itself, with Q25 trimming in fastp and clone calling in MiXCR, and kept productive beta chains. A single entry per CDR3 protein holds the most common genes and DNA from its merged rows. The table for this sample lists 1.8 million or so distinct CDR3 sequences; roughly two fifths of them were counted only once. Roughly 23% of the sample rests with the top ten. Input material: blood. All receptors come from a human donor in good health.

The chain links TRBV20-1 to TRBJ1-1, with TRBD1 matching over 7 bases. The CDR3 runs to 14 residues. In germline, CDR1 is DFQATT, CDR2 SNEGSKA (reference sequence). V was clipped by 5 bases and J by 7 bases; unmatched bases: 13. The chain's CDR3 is CSAPRDRVGGEAFF. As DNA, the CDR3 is TGCAGTGCTCCACGAGACAGGGTGGGGGGTGAAGCTTTCTTT.

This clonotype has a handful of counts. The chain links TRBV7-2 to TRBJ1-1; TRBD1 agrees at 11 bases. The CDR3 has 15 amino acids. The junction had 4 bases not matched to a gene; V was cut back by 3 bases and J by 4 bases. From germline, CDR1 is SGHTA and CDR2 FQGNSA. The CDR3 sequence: CASSFPGTGGTEAFF. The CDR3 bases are TGTGCCAGCAGCTTCCCCGGGACAGGGGGCACTGAAGCTTTCTTT.

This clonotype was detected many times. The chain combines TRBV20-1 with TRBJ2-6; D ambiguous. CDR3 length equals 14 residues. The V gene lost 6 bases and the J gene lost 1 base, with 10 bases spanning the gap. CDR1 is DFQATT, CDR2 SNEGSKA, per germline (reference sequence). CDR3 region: CSAVSRSGANVLTF. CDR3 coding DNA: TGCAGTGCCGTGTCCAGGTCTGGGGCCAACGTCCTGACTTTC.

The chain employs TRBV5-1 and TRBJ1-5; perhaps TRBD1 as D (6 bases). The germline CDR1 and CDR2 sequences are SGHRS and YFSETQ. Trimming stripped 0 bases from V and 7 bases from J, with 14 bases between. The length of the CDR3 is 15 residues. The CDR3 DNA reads TGCGCCAGCAGCTTGGAACAGGGACCGGGGCAGCCCCAGCATTTT. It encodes CASSLEQGPGQPQHF.

CDR3 loop: CASGRLPYEQYF. The CDR3 coding sequence is TGCGCCAGCGGCCGGCTGCCCTACGAGCAGTACTTC. The V and J genes are TRBV4-1 and TRBJ2-7, with D hard to call. Trimming took off 8 bases at V and 2 bases at J, with 10 bases between the two ends. Germline V gives CDR1 MGHRA, CDR2 YSYEKL. This CDR3 has 12 residues.

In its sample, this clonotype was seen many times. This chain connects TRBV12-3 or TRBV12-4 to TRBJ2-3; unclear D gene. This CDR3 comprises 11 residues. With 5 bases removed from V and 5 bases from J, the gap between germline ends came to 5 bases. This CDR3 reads CASSPIDTQYF. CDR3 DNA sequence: TGTGCCAGCAGTCCTATAGATACGCAGTATTTT.

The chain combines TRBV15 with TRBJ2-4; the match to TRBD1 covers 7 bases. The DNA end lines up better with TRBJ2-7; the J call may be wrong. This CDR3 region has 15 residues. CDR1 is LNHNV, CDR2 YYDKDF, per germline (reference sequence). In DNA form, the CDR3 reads TGTGCCACCAGCTCCACTCGACAGGGAGAAGGCGAGCAGTACTTC. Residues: CATSSTRQGEGEQYF.

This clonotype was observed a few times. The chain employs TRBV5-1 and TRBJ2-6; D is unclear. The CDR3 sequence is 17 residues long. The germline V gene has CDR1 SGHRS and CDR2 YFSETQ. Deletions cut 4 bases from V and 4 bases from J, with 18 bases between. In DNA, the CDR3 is TGCGCCAGCAGCCAGAGCGCACACTTGTACGGGGCCAACGTCCTGACTTTC. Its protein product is CASSQSAHLYGANVLTF. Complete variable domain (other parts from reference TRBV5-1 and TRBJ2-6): KAGVTQTPRYLIKTRGQQVTLSCSPISGHRSVSWYQQTPGQGLQFLFEYFSETQRNKGNFPGRFSGRQFSNSRSEMNVSTLELGDSALYLCASSQSAHLYGANVLTFGAGSRLTVL.

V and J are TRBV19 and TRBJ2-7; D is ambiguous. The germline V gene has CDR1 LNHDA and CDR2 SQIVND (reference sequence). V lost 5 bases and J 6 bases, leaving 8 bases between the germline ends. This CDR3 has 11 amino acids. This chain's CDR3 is CASSFKAEQYF. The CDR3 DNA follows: TGTGCCAGTAGTTTCAAAGCCGAGCAGTACTTC.

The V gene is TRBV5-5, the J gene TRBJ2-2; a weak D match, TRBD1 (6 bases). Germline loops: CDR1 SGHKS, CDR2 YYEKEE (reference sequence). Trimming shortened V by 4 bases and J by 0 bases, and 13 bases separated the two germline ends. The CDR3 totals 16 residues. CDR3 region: CASSRGWTANTGELFF. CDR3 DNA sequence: TGTGCCAGCAGCCGGGGTTGGACAGCGAACACCGGGGAGCTGTTTTTT.

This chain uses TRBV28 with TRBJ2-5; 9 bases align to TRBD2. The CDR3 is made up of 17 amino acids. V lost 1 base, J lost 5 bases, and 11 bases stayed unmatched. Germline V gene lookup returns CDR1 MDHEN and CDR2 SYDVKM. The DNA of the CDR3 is TGTGCCAGCAGTTTATTGGGTAGCGGGGGTATAATTGAGACCCAGTACTTC. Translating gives CASSLLGSGGIIETQYF.

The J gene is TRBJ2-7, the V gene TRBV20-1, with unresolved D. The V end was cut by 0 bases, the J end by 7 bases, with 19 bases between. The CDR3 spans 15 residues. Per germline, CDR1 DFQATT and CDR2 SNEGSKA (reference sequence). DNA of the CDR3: TGCAGTGCTAGAGATGTGCGAGCCGGATCCTCGGAGCAGTACTTC. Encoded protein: CSARDVRAGSSEQYF.

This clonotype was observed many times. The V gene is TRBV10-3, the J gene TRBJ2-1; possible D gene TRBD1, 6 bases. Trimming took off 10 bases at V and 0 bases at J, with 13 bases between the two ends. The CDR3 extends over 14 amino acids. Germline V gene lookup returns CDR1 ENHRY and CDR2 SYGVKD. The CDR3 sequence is CATHTGSSYNEQFF. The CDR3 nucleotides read TGTGCCACCCACACAGGGAGCTCCTACAATGAGCAGTTCTTC.

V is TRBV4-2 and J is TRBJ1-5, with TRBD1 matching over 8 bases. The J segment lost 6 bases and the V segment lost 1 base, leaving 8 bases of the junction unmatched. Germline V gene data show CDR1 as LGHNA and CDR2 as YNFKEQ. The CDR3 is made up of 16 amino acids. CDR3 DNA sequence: TGTGCCAGCAGCCAAGCGACAGGGGATGTAGGTCAGCCCCAGCATTTT. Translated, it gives CASSQATGDVGQPQHF.

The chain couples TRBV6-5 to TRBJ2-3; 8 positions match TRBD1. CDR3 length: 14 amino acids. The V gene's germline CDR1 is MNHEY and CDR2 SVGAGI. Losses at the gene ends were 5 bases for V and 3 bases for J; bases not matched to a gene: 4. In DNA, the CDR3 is TGTGCCAGCAGTCGACGGACAGGGACAGATACGCAGTATTTT. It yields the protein CASSRRTGTDTQYF.

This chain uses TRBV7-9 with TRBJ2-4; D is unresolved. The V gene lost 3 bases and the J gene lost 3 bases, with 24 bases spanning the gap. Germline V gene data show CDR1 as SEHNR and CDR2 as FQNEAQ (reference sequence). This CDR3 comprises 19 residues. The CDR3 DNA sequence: TGTGCCAGCAGCTTGTTTTCGGCGGCAGTATCAGTGTACAAAAACATTCAGTACTTC. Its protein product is CASSLFSAAVSVYKNIQYF.

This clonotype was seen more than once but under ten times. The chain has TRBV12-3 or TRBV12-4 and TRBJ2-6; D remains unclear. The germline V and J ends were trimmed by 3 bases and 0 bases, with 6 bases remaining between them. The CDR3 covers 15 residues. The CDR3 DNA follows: TGTGCCAGCAGTTTCCCCAACTCTGGGGCCAACGTCCTGACTTTC. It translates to CASSFPNSGANVLTF.

The CDR3, as DNA: TGTGCCAGCAGCTTATTGTATCGCAACAACAATGAGCAGTTCTTC. This gives the protein CASSLLYRNNNEQFF. The V gene is TRBV7-9, the J gene TRBJ2-1; D is ambiguous. The CDR3 has 15 residues. Trimming pared 2 bases from V and 5 bases from J, leaving 13 bases between. CDR1 SEHNR and CDR2 FQNEAQ come from the germline V gene (reference sequence).

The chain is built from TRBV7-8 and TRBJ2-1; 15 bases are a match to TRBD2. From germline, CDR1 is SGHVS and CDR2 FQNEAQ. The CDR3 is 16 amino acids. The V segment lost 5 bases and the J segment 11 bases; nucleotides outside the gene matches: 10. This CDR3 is CASSARTSGGAGKQFF. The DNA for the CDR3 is TGTGCCAGCAGCGCCCGGACTAGCGGGGGGGCCGGGAAGCAGTTCTTC.

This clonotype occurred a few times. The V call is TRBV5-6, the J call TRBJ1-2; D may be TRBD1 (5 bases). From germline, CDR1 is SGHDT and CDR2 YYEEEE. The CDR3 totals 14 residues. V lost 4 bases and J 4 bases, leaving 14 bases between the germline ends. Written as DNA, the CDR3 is TGTGCCAGCAGCAAGGGGTCGGTGCGCTATGGCTACACCTTC. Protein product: CASSKGSVRYGYTF.

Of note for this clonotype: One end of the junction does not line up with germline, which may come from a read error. The CDR3 bases are TGTGCCAGCGTTACCTTCGAGGATTTCTATGGCTGCACCTTC. This sequence encodes CASVTFEDFYGCTF. V usage is TRBV7-2 and J usage is TRBJ1-2; D is unclear. The CDR3 covers 14 residues. Germline V CDR1 and CDR2: SGHTA, FQGNSA.

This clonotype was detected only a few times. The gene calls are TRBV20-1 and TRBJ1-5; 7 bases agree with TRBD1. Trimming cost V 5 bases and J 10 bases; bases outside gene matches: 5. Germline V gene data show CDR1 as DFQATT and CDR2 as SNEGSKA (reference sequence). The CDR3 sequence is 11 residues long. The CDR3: CSARQGEPQHF. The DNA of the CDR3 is TGCAGTGCTCGACAGGGAGAACCCCAGCATTTT.

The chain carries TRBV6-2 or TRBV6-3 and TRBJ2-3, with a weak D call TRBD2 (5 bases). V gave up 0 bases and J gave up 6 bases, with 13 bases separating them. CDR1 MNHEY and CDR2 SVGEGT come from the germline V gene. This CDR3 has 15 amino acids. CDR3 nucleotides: TGTGCCAGCAGTTACTCGCGCGGGTCAATGGATACGCAGTATTTT. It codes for CASSYSRGSMDTQYF.